This T cell receptor beta chain comes out of a study of T cell changes during pregnancy in multiple sclerosis. This CDR3 region has 16 residues. The V gene lost 3 bases and the J gene lost 6 bases, with 15 bases spanning the gap. Germline V gene sequence: CDR1 SNHLY, CDR2 FYNNEI. Method: immunoSEQ multiplex PCR; TCRdb's copy keeps in-frame clones and lacks some. The sample has roughly 68,000 clones, under 95% seen once. This specimen consisted of peripheral blood, obtained in the second trimester of pregnancy. The receptor's source is a female donor in good health, enrolled as a control in a pregnancy study. The rearrangement links TRBV2 to TRBJ1-6; D not resolved. In DNA form, the CDR3 reads TGTGCCAGCAGTGATAGCGATTTTGTAATTAATTCACCCCTCCACTTT. It specifies CASSDSDFVINSPLHF.